The clone carrying this T cell receptor beta chain was seen only a few times. Germline CDR1 SGHAT, CDR2 FQNNGV. CDR3 length equals 14 residues. V dropped 8 bases and J dropped 3; count of bases not matched to a gene: 5. This sample was taken from a study of early stage breast cancer tumors. Turning to the study itself: ER+/PR+/HER2- status applied to about 80% of the 16 invasive breast tumors.

Each sample had two DNA replicates, 0.5 ug blood or around 1.6 ug tissue. The assay was immunoSEQ multiplex PCR, and TCRdb's table has in-frame clones only and misses some. Of roughly 30,000 clones listed, 80% were seen once; the top ten hold about an eighth. The sequencing input was blood. The sequence was collected from a person in their 60s with breast cancer. The chain links TRBV11-2 to TRBJ2-3, with 10 bases fitting TRBD1. CDR3 in amino acids: CASGRDRGTDTQYF. The DNA for the CDR3 is TGTGCCAGCGGCCGGGACAGGGGAACAGATACGCAGTATTTT.